The clone carrying this T cell receptor beta chain was found a few times. Its antigen is still unknown. The record originates from a study of T cells after yellow fever vaccination. Findings and limits, study-wide: Though it reached lower strength, the secondary response hit its peak faster, day 5 versus 15. Post-booster samples contained most primary-vaccination clones (approximately 96% CD4, about 85% CD8). Repertoires obtained by FACS sorting could include abundant clonotypes that entered as contaminants from the bulk population.

The authors made TCR cDNA by 5'RACE template switching, adding a universal primer site and UMIs. TCRdb reprocessed the 5' RACE reads with MiXCR, giving one entry per CDR3 protein. This table has about 310,000 distinct CDR3 sequences, about 3.5% appearing once. Source: PBMCs, taken on the day of the yellow fever booster vaccination. The receptor's source is a man aged 18 to 29 who received the YFV17D yellow fever vaccine.

The CDR3: CASSYLRGGTDTQYF. CDR3 DNA: TGTGCCAGCAGCTACCTCAGGGGGGGCACAGATACGCAGTATTTT. The chain couples TRBV7-6 to TRBJ2-3, with D possibly TRBD1 on 7 matching bases. The CDR3 totals 15 residues. Germline loops: CDR1 SGHVS, CDR2 FNYEAQ. The V gene lost 4 bases and the J gene lost 1 base, with 12 bases spanning the gap.